Listed here are 29 T cell receptor beta chains from one sample, sequenced in a study of OX40 agonist ivuxolimab in advanced cancers. The method was immunoSEQ multiplex PCR; TCRdb's version includes in-frame clones alone and lacks a portion of them. The sample carries more than 75,000 clones, approximately 86% recorded once. Source: CD4+ or CD8+ T cells sorted from blood, taken in a trial of the OX40 agonist ivuxolimab. Receptor source: an adult with an advanced solid tumor such as melanoma, head and neck, liver or kidney cancer.

The chain is built from TRBV5-1 and TRBJ1-6; D is unresolved. The germline CDR1 and CDR2 sequences are SGHRS and YFSETQ. V lost 5 bases and J 9 bases, leaving 15 bases between the germline ends. The CDR3 runs to 14 residues. The CDR3 DNA sequence: TGCGCCAGCAGAGTAGATGCAGAATTTTCACCCCTCCACTTT. Protein product: CASRVDAEFSPLHF.

The V gene is TRBV5-8, the J gene TRBJ1-6; D call uncertain. Germline lookup yields CDR1 SGHTS and CDR2 YDEGEE. V lost 3 bases and J 5 bases, leaving 15 bases between the germline ends. This CDR3 has 16 residues. DNA for the CDR3: TGTGCCAGCAGCTCGGTCCCTTACCGCCATAATTCACCCCTCCACTTT. This gives the protein CASSSVPYRHNSPLHF.

J is TRBJ2-2 and V is TRBV13; D unresolved. CDR1 PRHDT and CDR2 FYEKMQ come from the germline V gene (reference sequence). The CDR3 length is 15 residues. Trimming cost V 5 bases and J 5 bases, with 15 bases left between them. In nucleotides, the CDR3 is TGTGCCAGCAGCCCCACTTCCAAGTATACCGGGGAGCTGTTTTTT. Translation gives CASSPTSKYTGELFF. Full variable domain (missing parts from reference TRBV13 and TRBJ2-2): AAGVIQSPRHLIKEKRETATLKCYPIPRHDTVYWYQQGPGQDPQFLISFYEKMQSDKGSIPDRFSAQQFSDYHSELNMSSLELGDSALYFCASSPTSKYTGELFFGEGSRLTVL.

The chain combines TRBV18 with TRBJ2-7, with 10 nucleotides matching TRBD2. Germline values: CDR1 KGHSH, CDR2 LQKENI. This CDR3 is built from 17 residues. With 2 bases clipped from V and 0 bases from J, the junction kept 7 bases outside the gene matches. The CDR3 protein is CASSPSLAGGLSYEQYV. Here the CDR3 DNA reads TGTGCCAGCTCACCATCCTTAGCGGGAGGCCTCTCCTACGAGCAGTACGTC.

The gene calls are TRBV27 and TRBJ1-2; D is perhaps TRBD1 (5 bases). Trimming left V 6 bases short and J 3 bases short, with 14 bases between. Germline CDR1 reads MNHEY; CDR2 reads SMNVEV (reference sequence). The CDR3 is made up of 14 amino acids. The CDR3 loop reads CASSHPTEDYGYTF. The CDR3 nucleotides are TGTGCCAGCAGCCACCCGACAGAGGACTATGGCTACACCTTC.

V gene TRBV7-9 combines with J gene TRBJ1-1, with D maybe TRBD1 (6 bases). The V and J ends lost 5 bases and 5 bases respectively, with 12 bases between them. The CDR3 extends over 13 amino acids. The germline CDR1 and CDR2 sequences are SEHNR and FQNEAQ (reference sequence). As DNA, the CDR3 is TGTGCCAGCAGCGAAACAGGGAAAACTGAAGCTTTCTTT. This codes for CASSETGKTEAFF.

This CDR3 reads CASTDRGPYEQYF. DNA for the CDR3: TGTGCCAGCACCGACAGGGGTCCTTACGAGCAGTACTTC. The chain employs TRBV7-6 and TRBJ2-7, with 8 bases matching TRBD1. This CDR3 contains 13 residues. V dropped 7 bases and J dropped 4; count of bases not matched to a gene: 6. Germline V gene sequence: CDR1 SGHVS, CDR2 FNYEAQ.

This chain joins TRBV5-4 and TRBJ1-6; D gene ambiguous. Germline V gives CDR1 SGHNT, CDR2 YYREEE (reference sequence). Trimming cost V 1 base and J 7 bases, with 12 bases left between them. The CDR3 has 15 amino acids. CDR3 region: CASSLSSQQNSPLHF. DNA for the CDR3: TGTGCCAGCAGCTTGTCCAGTCAGCAAAATTCACCCCTCCACTTT.

This rearrangement joins TRBV29-1 to TRBJ2-5, with D unresolved. The CDR3 runs to 16 residues. Germline-derived CDR1 and CDR2 are SQVTM and ANQGSEA. Trimming took off 1 base at V and 7 bases at J, with 22 bases between the two ends. CDR3 loop: CSVEGGEAGDFGTQYF. DNA of the CDR3: TGCAGCGTTGAAGGAGGCGAGGCAGGCGATTTTGGGACCCAGTACTTC.

V is TRBV7-2 and J is TRBJ2-7; D may be TRBD1 (6 bases). V gave up 1 base and J gave up 2 bases, with 9 bases separating them. The CDR3 extends over 14 amino acids. Germline V CDR1 and CDR2: SGHTA, FQGNSA. The CDR3 DNA is TGTGCCAGCAGCTTAGGGGCAGGGGCCTACGAGCAGTACGTC. It encodes CASSLGAGAYEQYV.

The genes are TRBV5-8 and TRBJ1-3, with unresolved D. The germline V gene encodes CDR1 SGHTS and CDR2 YDEGEE. CDR3 size: 15 residues. V was pared by 0 bases and J by 0 bases, with 7 bases between. The CDR3 bases are TGTGCCAGCAGCTTGGGCTCCAGCTCTGGAAACACCATATATTTT. It yields the protein CASSLGSSSGNTIYF.

The V call is TRBV4-1, the J call TRBJ2-3; D is unclear. Trimming removed 0 bases at V and 3 bases at J, with 4 bases between. This CDR3 comprises 13 residues. Germline lookup yields CDR1 MGHRA and CDR2 YSYEKL. This CDR3 is CASSQEPTDTQYF. The CDR3 region has the DNA TGCGCCAGCAGCCAAGAACCTACAGATACGCAGTATTTT.

The chain recombines TRBV5-4 with TRBJ2-3; the D is unclear. The CDR3 runs to 15 residues. The V end lost 4 bases, the J end lost 5 bases, and 17 bases lay between the germline ends. Germline CDR1 is SGHNT and CDR2 is YYREEE (reference sequence). Here the CDR3 DNA reads TGTGCCAGCAGCCCGAAGCCTCGGTCGGAAGATACGCAGTATTTT. Translation: CASSPKPRSEDTQYF.

The chain combines TRBV2 with TRBJ1-1, with D possibly matching TRBD1 (5 bases). This CDR3 comprises 12 residues. The V gene lost 8 bases and the J gene lost 8 bases, with 15 bases spanning the gap. In germline, CDR1 is SNHLY, CDR2 FYNNEI. CDR3 sequence reads: CASPGDVGEAFF. CDR3 sequence (DNA): TGTGCCAGCCCGGGGGACGTGGGGGAAGCTTTCTTT. The entire variable domain, with the rest obtained from reference TRBV2 and TRBJ1-1, is as follows: EPEVTQTPSHQVTQMGQEVILRCVPISNHLYFYWYRQILGQKVEFLVSFYNNEISEKSEIFDDQFSVERPDGSNFTLKIRSTKLEDSAMYFCASPGDVGEAFFGQGTRLTVV.

This rearrangement joins TRBV13 to TRBJ1-4; D is possibly TRBD1 (5 bases). Germline-derived CDR1 and CDR2 are PRHDT and FYEKMQ (reference sequence). This CDR3 has 17 residues. Trimming pared 0 bases from V and 3 bases from J, leaving 14 bases between. The CDR3 loop reads CASSLGYQGRANEKLFF. The CDR3 DNA reads TGTGCCAGCAGCTTAGGGTACCAGGGACGGGCTAATGAAAAACTGTTTTTT.

DNA of the CDR3: TGTGCCAGCAGCTATTTTACAGATACGCAGTATTTT. Translated: CASSYFTDTQYF. The chain links TRBV6-1 to TRBJ2-3, with D hard to call. Germline assignment: CDR1 MNHNS and CDR2 SASEGT. Trimming left V 6 bases short and J 3 bases short, with 7 bases between. This CDR3 comprises 12 residues.

V usage is TRBV7-2 and J usage is TRBJ2-2; D is uncertain. Germline assignment: CDR1 SGHTA and CDR2 FQGNSA. The CDR3 runs 15 residues. V was pared by 2 bases and J by 8 bases, with 15 bases between. CDR3 bases: TGTGCCAGCAGCTTATCCTCCGTAGAGAGGGGGGAGCTGTTTTTT. It translates to CASSLSSVERGELFF.

The chain links TRBV10-3 to TRBJ1-6; D remains ambiguous. The CDR3 length is 16 residues. V dropped 0 bases and J dropped 4 bases, with 10 bases sitting between them. Germline V gene sequence: CDR1 ENHRY, CDR2 SYGVKD. The CDR3 sequence is CAISESGRTYNSPLHF. CDR3 in DNA: TGTGCCATCAGTGAGTCAGGACGGACTTATAATTCACCCCTCCACTTT.

The chain combines TRBV18 with TRBJ1-1; D is uncertain. CDR3 length equals 14 residues. Germline V lookup: CDR1 KGHSH, CDR2 LQKENI. The ends were cut back, 0 bases at V and 5 bases at J, with 10 bases in the middle. CDR3 amino acids: CASSPPVTRTEAFF. DNA for the CDR3: TGTGCCAGCTCACCACCGGTCACGCGGACTGAAGCTTTCTTT.

The chain joins TRBV30 to TRBJ2-7; possibly TRBD2 for D (7 bases). The CDR3 contains 12 residues. Germline V gene sequence: CDR1 GTSNPN, CDR2 SVGIG (reference sequence). The V and J ends lost 8 bases and 5 bases respectively, with 16 bases between them. The CDR3 DNA reads as TGTGCCCTCGGTGGGGGGGCCCACGAGCAGTACTTC. Its protein is CALGGGAHEQYF.

The genes are TRBV6-5 and TRBJ1-3, with 9 nucleotides matching TRBD1. CDR1 is MNHEY, CDR2 SVGAGI, per germline. V lost 6 bases, J lost 2 bases, and 5 bases stayed unmatched. This CDR3 has 15 residues. The CDR3 nucleotides are TGTGCCAGCAGAGTACAGGGGGCTACTGGAAACACCATATATTTT. This encodes CASRVQGATGNTIYF.

This chain joins TRBV5-1 and TRBJ1-4; D remains ambiguous. The CDR3 has 15 residues. CDR1 SGHRS and CDR2 YFSETQ come from the germline V gene. V gave up 4 bases and J gave up 10 bases, with 20 bases separating them. This CDR3 reads CASSDGRTGFGKLFF. The DNA of the CDR3 is TGCGCCAGCAGCGACGGACGGACTGGGTTTGGAAAACTGTTTTTT.

V and J are TRBV29-1 and TRBJ2-1; 10 nucleotides line up with TRBD2. The J segment lost 3 bases and the V segment lost 3 bases, leaving 5 bases of the junction unmatched. The length of the CDR3 is 15 residues. CDR1 and CDR2 (germline): SQVTM, ANQGSEA. As DNA, the CDR3 is TGCAGCGTTGATCGGACTAGCGGAAACTACAATGAGCAGTTCTTC. Encoded protein: CSVDRTSGNYNEQFF.

This chain uses TRBV6-1 with TRBJ2-2; 10 nucleotides line up with TRBD2. The germline gives CDR1 MNHNS, CDR2 SASEGT. V lost 2 bases, J lost 7 bases, and 4 bases stayed unmatched. The CDR3 has 15 residues. Here the CDR3 reads CASSERSGRDGELFF. CDR3 bases: TGTGCCAGCAGTGAAAGAAGCGGGAGGGACGGGGAGCTGTTTTTT.

The rearrangement joins TRBV28 to TRBJ1-2; no clear D gene. The CDR3 has 15 residues. CDR1 and CDR2 from the germline V gene are MDHEN and SYDVKM. V lost 8 bases, J lost 2 bases, and 18 bases lay in between. CDR3 sequence (DNA): TGTGCCAGCTTTTTCAGTGATCAGCTGAACTATGGCTACACCTTC. Amino acids: CASFFSDQLNYGYTF.

The chain joins TRBV28 to TRBJ1-2; 7 bases map to TRBD1. This CDR3 spans 14 amino acids. CDR1 MDHEN and CDR2 SYDVKM come from the germline V gene. J lost 2 bases, V lost 5 bases, and 5 bases had no gene match. CDR3 amino acids: CASSLSTGNYGYTF. In DNA form, the CDR3 reads TGTGCCAGCAGTCTCTCGACAGGGAACTATGGCTACACCTTC.

The CDR3 DNA reads as TGTGCCAGCAGGCCTACTCGAGGACGGCTTCCCGGGGAGCTGTTTTTT. Translating gives CASRPTRGRLPGELFF. The V and J genes are TRBV7-8 and TRBJ2-2; D unresolved. This CDR3 spans 16 amino acids. In germline, CDR1 is SGHVS, CDR2 FQNEAQ. V was pared by 6 bases and J by 6 bases, with 20 bases between.

The chain couples TRBV28 to TRBJ1-1; no clear D. V was shortened by 3 bases and J by 11 bases, with 13 bases between the two germline ends. CDR1 is MDHEN and CDR2 is SYDVKM in the germline V gene. This CDR3 region has 12 residues. CDR3 sequence reads: CASSLSPLRAFF. CDR3 bases: TGTGCCAGCAGTTTGTCCCCTCTTAGGGCTTTCTTT.

The chain has TRBV6-4 and TRBJ2-2, with 8 bases matching TRBD2. The germline V gene encodes CDR1 MRHNA and CDR2 SNTAGT. The CDR3 runs 18 residues. Trimming took 0 bases from V and 5 from J; bases not matched to a gene: 11. The CDR3, as DNA: TGTGCCAGCAGTGACTCGGAAGATAGACTAGCGAGGACCGGGGAGCTGTTTTTT. As protein: CASSDSEDRLARTGELFF.